This T cell receptor (beta chain) was profiled in a study of identical twins. This clonotype was observed at least ten times. A single record per CDR3 protein comes from TCRdb applying MiXCR to the 5' RACE reads. The data show some 460,000 distinct CDR3 sequences, 11% to 15% seen once. These data are also associated with another study on yellow fever vaccine responses in identical twins.

Material for sequencing was CD4+ T cells sorted from blood. This clonotype was obtained from a woman between 18 and 29 years old in good health.

The CDR3 sequence is CASSLAREPYEQYF. CDR3 DNA: TGCGCCAGCAGCTTGGCCCGGGAACCCTACGAGCAGTACTTC. The V and J genes are TRBV5-1 and TRBJ2-7, with D tentatively TRBD2 (5 bases). CDR1 is SGHRS, CDR2 YFSETQ, per germline. CDR3 length: 14 amino acids. Trimming removed 0 bases from V and 2 bases from J, with 9 bases in between. Full variable domain (rest looked up from reference TRBV5-1 and TRBJ2-7): KAGVTQTPRYLIKTRGQQVTLSCSPISGHRSVSWYQQTPGQGLQFLFEYFSETQRNKGNFPGRFSGRQFSNSRSEMNVSTLELGDSALYLCASSLAREPYEQYFGPGTRLTVT.